A single sample is the source of the 27 T cell receptor beta chains below, sequenced in a study of blood T cell repertoires in COVID-19 (dated by TCRdb to the early 2020s). The library was produced with the immunoSEQ multiplex PCR assay. The clones in this table, taken by TCRdb from immuneACCESS, are in-frame only. Not every clone is retained; where verified, under half of the shortfall comes from an unresolved V gene, and the cause of the rest is unknown. The sample table shows under 300,000 clones, and roughly nine tenths are seen once. The ten top clones hold more than 1% of the sample. The sequencing input was PBMCs or T cells enriched from blood (not recorded which). The receptors derive from a human donor in a cohort exposed to, infected with or recovered from COVID-19 (not recorded which). The donor label of this sample is uncertain.

This clone was seen a single time. V is TRBV28 and J is TRBJ2-6; the D is unclear. This CDR3 is 15 amino acids long. V was clipped by 6 bases and J by 4 bases, with 13 bases between them. Germline V gene sequence: CDR1 MDHEN, CDR2 SYDVKM. The CDR3 DNA reads as TGTGCCAGCAGGGCCCTCCCCCCCGGGGCCAACGTCCTGACTTTC. Translated: CASRALPPGANVLTF.

The rearrangement links TRBV11-2 to TRBJ2-7, with 7 bases lining up with TRBD2. Germline V lookup: CDR1 SGHAT, CDR2 FQNNGV. The V gene end was trimmed by 5 bases and the J gene end by 3 bases; junction bases not matched to a gene: 10. CDR3 length: 15 residues. In DNA form, the CDR3 reads TGTGCCAGCAGCCCTTTGGGAGGGTTGGTCTACGAGCAGTACTTC. This sequence encodes CASSPLGGLVYEQYF.

The rearrangement links TRBV12-3 or TRBV12-4 to TRBJ2-7; D remains unclear. Trimming cost V 3 bases and J 4 bases, with 7 bases left between them. The CDR3 totals 12 residues. Here the CDR3 DNA reads TGTGCCAGCAGTTTTGAGTCGTACGAGCAGTACTTC. Translating gives CASSFESYEQYF.

Notes on this clone: In the same sample, other DNA sequences code for this CDR3. V gene TRBV27 combines with J gene TRBJ1-5; 8 bases are a match to TRBD1. Per germline, CDR1 MNHEY and CDR2 SMNVEV (reference sequence). Losses at the gene ends were 5 bases for V and 5 bases for J; bases not matched to a gene: 2. This CDR3 spans 13 amino acids. The CDR3 spells CASSLTGDQPQHF. In DNA form, the CDR3 reads TGTGCCAGCAGTCTGACAGGGGATCAGCCCCAGCATTTT.

CDR3 sequence (DNA): TGTGCCAGCAGCTTGGGGGTACAGGGCCACTATGGCTACACCTTC. Amino acid sequence: CASSLGVQGHYGYTF. The chain recombines TRBV5-6 with TRBJ1-2, with a possible D match to TRBD1 (6 bases). V shed 0 bases and J shed 3 bases, with 12 bases lying between them. The CDR3 has 15 amino acids. The germline CDR1 and CDR2 sequences are SGHDT and YYEEEE.

The genes are TRBV27 and TRBJ1-3; D remains ambiguous. This CDR3 is 14 amino acids long. V gave up 4 bases and J gave up 0 bases, with 7 bases separating them. The germline V gene has CDR1 MNHEY and CDR2 SMNVEV (reference sequence). The CDR3 region is CASSSSSSGNTIYF. CDR3 in DNA: TGTGCCAGCAGTTCCTCGAGCTCTGGAAACACCATATATTTT.

Comment on this clone: The identical CDR3 is also encoded by other nucleotide sequences in the sample. The chain is built from TRBV19 and TRBJ1-2; unclear D gene. Trimming took off 6 bases at V and 8 bases at J, with 10 bases between the two ends. Germline CDR1 reads LNHDA; CDR2 reads SQIVND (reference sequence). CDR3 length: 11 residues. Written as DNA, the CDR3 is TGTGCCAGTAGCCTAGGTGGGGGCTACACCTTC. The encoded protein is CASSLGGGYTF.

This clone was found once. This chain links TRBV6-5 with TRBJ2-5; TRBD2 is a possible D gene (6 bases). Germline loops: CDR1 MNHEY, CDR2 SVGAGI. Between the trimmed V and J ends, which lost 8 bases and 2 bases, there was a span of 12 bases. This CDR3 has 13 amino acids. The CDR3 coding sequence is TGTGCCAGCCTGATCCGGGGGCAAGAGACCCAGTACTTC. This encodes CASLIRGQETQYF.

The CDR3 reads CASWDRRGTRDTQYF. As DNA, the CDR3 is TGTGCCAGCTGGGACCGGCGGGGAACCCGAGATACGCAGTATTTT. V and J are TRBV5-4 and TRBJ2-3; possible D gene TRBD2, 6 bases. The length of the CDR3 is 15 residues. V was shortened by 7 bases and J by 5 bases, with 20 bases between the two germline ends. Germline V CDR1 and CDR2: SGHNT, YYREEE (reference sequence). The entire variable domain, with the rest obtained from reference TRBV5-4 and TRBJ2-3, is as follows: ETGVTQSPTHLIKTRGQQVTLRCSSQSGHNTVSWYQQALGQGPQFIFQYYREEENGRGNFPPRFSGLQFPNYSSELNVNALELDDSALYLCASWDRRGTRDTQYFGPGTRLTVL.

The rearrangement links TRBV9 to TRBJ1-1; 10 bases agree with TRBD1. CDR1 is SGDLS, CDR2 YYNGEE, per germline. Trimming cost V 3 bases and J 0 bases; bases outside gene matches: 14. There are 19 residues in the CDR3. The CDR3 sequence is CASSELPGTGASMNTEAFF. CDR3 nucleotides: TGTGCCAGCAGCGAGCTTCCCGGGACAGGGGCATCAATGAACACTGAAGCTTTCTTT.

A note on this clone: The junction differs from germline at one of its ends, possibly a read error. The chain links TRBV6-5 to TRBJ1-6, with 8 bases identical to TRBD1. The CDR3 sequence is 12 residues long. CDR1 is MNHEY and CDR2 is SVGAGI in the germline V gene. The CDR3 DNA follows: TGTGCCAGCAGTTCAGGACAGGGCCTTTTATATTTT. It encodes CASSSGQGLLYF.

V is TRBV7-3 and J is TRBJ2-7, with 8 bases aligning to TRBD1. The CDR3 contains 13 residues. Per germline, CDR1 SGHTA and CDR2 FQGTGA. V lost 4 bases, J lost 7 bases, and 6 bases stayed unmatched. CDR3 bases: TGTGCCAGCAGCTCTGACAGGGGAGGAGAGCAGTACTTC. This encodes CASSSDRGGEQYF.

The CDR3 sequence: CASSLPKETQYF. CDR3 coding DNA: TGTGCCAGCAGCTTACCTAAAGAGACCCAGTACTTC. The chain recombines TRBV5-6 with TRBJ2-5; D ambiguous. The CDR3 loop spans 12 amino acids. Germline CDR1 reads SGHDT; CDR2 reads YYEEEE. The V and J ends lost 2 bases and 3 bases respectively, with 5 bases between them.

The chain is built from TRBV30 and TRBJ1-2, with a weak D call TRBD1 (5 bases). CDR3 length equals 23 residues. Germline V gene sequence: CDR1 GTSNPN, CDR2 SVGIG (reference sequence). Trimming left V 0 bases short and J 6 bases short, with 41 bases between. CDR3 nucleotide sequence: TGTGCCTGGAGTGTACTTTCTCGGGTTGCTATTGTCGGGACTCAAGGGGAGCAGGATGGCTACACCTTC. This gives the protein CAWSVLSRVAIVGTQGEQDGYTF.

V and J are TRBV29-1 and TRBJ2-2, with 9 bases lining up with TRBD2. CDR3 length: 15 residues. Per germline, CDR1 SQVTM and CDR2 ANQGSEA. V gave up 5 bases and J gave up 0 bases; unmatched junction bases: 4. DNA for the CDR3: TGCAGCGTTTTAGCGGGGGTGACGAACACCGGGGAGCTGTTTTTT. Amino acids: CSVLAGVTNTGELFF.

The chain is built from TRBV5-6 and TRBJ1-1; a weak D match, TRBD1 (5 bases). The V end was cut by 1 base, the J end by 5 bases, with 12 bases between. Germline V lookup: CDR1 SGHDT, CDR2 YYEEEE. This CDR3 spans 14 amino acids. The CDR3 is CASSLYRRATEAFF. The CDR3, as DNA: TGTGCCAGCAGCTTGTATCGCAGGGCGACTGAAGCTTTCTTT.

This clone was seen just once. This chain links TRBV5-4 with TRBJ2-1; 8 positions match TRBD1. The V segment lost 4 bases and the J segment 8 bases; nucleotides outside the gene matches: 8. Germline V gene data show CDR1 as SGHNT and CDR2 as YYREEE (reference sequence). CDR3 size: 14 residues. CDR3 coding DNA: TGTGCCAGCAGCGGTGGACAGGGTTCCGATGAGCAGTTCTTC. It translates to CASSGGQGSDEQFF. Full variable domain (outside the CDR3, taken from reference TRBV5-4 and TRBJ2-1): ETGVTQSPTHLIKTRGQQVTLRCSSQSGHNTVSWYQQALGQGPQFIFQYYREEENGRGNFPPRFSGLQFPNYSSELNVNALELDDSALYLCASSGGQGSDEQFFGPGTRLTVL.

This clone was observed a single time. This chain joins TRBV5-4 and TRBJ2-3; 8 positions agree with TRBD1. The V and J ends lost 4 bases and 0 bases, in that order; junction bases with no gene match: 4. The CDR3 covers 15 residues. Germline values: CDR1 SGHNT, CDR2 YYREEE (reference sequence). The CDR3 loop reads CASSPWTGSTDTQYF. CDR3 bases: TGTGCCAGCAGCCCCTGGACAGGGAGCACAGATACGCAGTATTTT.

The sample holds one count of this clone. The rearrangement links TRBV2 to TRBJ1-5; D perhaps matches TRBD1 (6 bases). The CDR3 runs to 14 residues. V dropped 7 bases and J dropped 0 bases, with 10 bases sitting between them. Germline assignment: CDR1 SNHLY and CDR2 FYNNEI. CDR3 nucleotide sequence: TGTGCCAGCAAGGACAGATATAGCAATCAGCCCCAGCATTTT. Its protein is CASKDRYSNQPQHF.

V usage is TRBV4-3 and J usage is TRBJ2-7, with D possibly matching TRBD2 (6 bases). The CDR3 runs to 15 residues. The ends were cut back, 3 bases at V and 6 bases at J, with 18 bases in the middle. Germline assignment: CDR1 LGHNA and CDR2 YSLEER. The CDR3 region has the DNA TGCGCCAGCAGCCACCGACTAGGGCGTACTGTCGAGCAGTACTTC. Its translation is CASSHRLGRTVEQYF.

The chain couples TRBV5-1 to TRBJ2-1, with TRBD2 matching over 10 bases. The CDR3 contains 15 residues. V lost 2 bases, J lost 8 bases, and 7 bases stayed unmatched. The germline gives CDR1 SGHRS, CDR2 YFSETQ. CDR3 sequence: CASSFQGLASDEQFF. CDR3 coding DNA: TGCGCCAGCAGCTTCCAGGGACTAGCGAGCGATGAGCAGTTCTTC. Using reference TRBV5-1 and TRBJ2-1 for the parts outside the CDR3, the full variable domain is KAGVTQTPRYLIKTRGQQVTLSCSPISGHRSVSWYQQTPGQGLQFLFEYFSETQRNKGNFPGRFSGRQFSNSRSEMNVSTLELGDSALYLCASSFQGLASDEQFFGPGTRLTVL.

The chain employs TRBV19 and TRBJ2-3, with D perhaps matching TRBD2 (7 bases). V gave up 0 bases and J gave up 2 bases, with 12 bases separating them. Germline V lookup: CDR1 LNHDA, CDR2 SQIVND (reference sequence). The CDR3 totals 16 residues. CDR3: CASSIDKGGVTDTQYF. Here the CDR3 DNA reads TGTGCCAGTAGTATAGATAAGGGGGGGGTCACAGATACGCAGTATTTT.

The rearrangement uses TRBV5-1 and TRBJ1-6, with D unresolved. Trimming cost V 2 bases and J 5 bases, with 8 bases left between them. The CDR3 consists of 14 residues. Looked up from germline, CDR1 is SGHRS and CDR2 is YFSETQ. The CDR3 spells CASSLSGHNSPLHF. The CDR3, as DNA: TGCGCCAGCAGCTTATCTGGGCATAATTCACCCCTCCACTTT. The full variable domain, rest sourced from reference TRBV5-1 and TRBJ1-6, is KAGVTQTPRYLIKTRGQQVTLSCSPISGHRSVSWYQQTPGQGLQFLFEYFSETQRNKGNFPGRFSGRQFSNSRSEMNVSTLELGDSALYLCASSLSGHNSPLHFGNGTRLTVT.

This chain joins TRBV12-3 or TRBV12-4 and TRBJ1-5; a possible D gene is TRBD1 (6 bases). V lost 5 bases to trimming and J lost 7 bases, with 9 bases between them. The CDR3 is 12 residues long. The CDR3 spells CASSPGHQPQHF. The CDR3 bases are TGTGCCAGCAGTCCGGGACACCAGCCCCAGCATTTT.

The V gene is TRBV10-3, the J gene TRBJ1-1; D is possibly TRBD1 (6 bases). The CDR3 totals 10 residues. Between the trimmed V and J ends, which lost 6 bases and 8 bases, there was a span of 7 bases. Per germline, CDR1 ENHRY and CDR2 SYGVKD. The CDR3 DNA reads TGTGCCATCAGAGGGACAGAAGCTTTCTTT. Encoded protein: CAIRGTEAFF.

This clone was seen a single time. The V gene is TRBV19, the J gene TRBJ1-5; TRBD1 agrees at 8 bases. V shed 6 bases and J 5 bases; nucleotides not matched to a gene: 6. CDR1 is LNHDA and CDR2 is SQIVND in the germline V gene (reference sequence). This CDR3 is 14 amino acids long. The CDR3 spells CASRPTGDYQPQHF. The CDR3 DNA is TGTGCCAGTAGACCGACAGGGGACTATCAGCCCCAGCATTTT. Full variable domain (missing parts from reference TRBV19 and TRBJ1-5): DGGITQSPKYLFRKEGQNVTLSCEQNLNHDAMYWYRQDPGQGLRLIYYSQIVNDFQKGDIAEGYSVSREKKESFPLTVTSAQKNPTAFYLCASRPTGDYQPQHFGDGTRLSIL.

The chain combines TRBV7-8 with TRBJ1-5; no firm D call. The V end was cut by 1 base, the J end by 2 bases, with 9 bases between. Germline CDR1 reads SGHVS; CDR2 reads FQNEAQ. The CDR3 is 15 amino acids. CDR3 nucleotide sequence: TGTGCCAGCAGCTTAGGGGCAGTCCGCAATCAGCCCCAGCATTTT. Its protein is CASSLGAVRNQPQHF.